This is a list of T cell receptor beta chains from one sample in a study of blood T cell repertoires in COVID-19. Repertoires were generated with immunoSEQ multiplex PCR, while TCRdb's copy carries only in-frame clones and drops some. The sample lists about 44,000 clones, around 90% occurring once. Specimen: peripheral blood. The receptors originated from a middle-aged woman with acute or convalescent COVID-19. Both conserved end residues are part of each CDR3. Each record gives: clone size, D gene, V gene, J gene, CDR3 DNA, CDR3 protein. The D gene is left open where the match is weak. The size of a clone is reported for some rows only, either as once, few or many, or as a class for expanded clones.

clone size: .
D gene: .
V gene: TRBV27
J gene: TRBJ1-3
CDR3 DNA: TGTGCCAGCAGTTTATCGGGGAGCTCTGGAAACACCATATATTTT
CDR3 protein: CASSLSGSSGNTIYF

clone size: .
D gene: .
V gene: TRBV7-9
J gene: TRBJ1-1
CDR3 DNA: TGTGCCAGCAGCCGTCCCAACAGCAGGGACACTGAAGCTTTCTTT
CDR3 protein: CASSRPNSRDTEAFF

clone size: .
D gene: TRBD2
V gene: TRBV27
J gene: TRBJ2-3
CDR3 DNA: TGTGCCAGCAGCCCCCCCGGCGGGAGGGGAGTGAGCACAGATACGCAGTATTTT
CDR3 protein: CASSPPGGRGVSTDTQYF

clone size: .
D gene: .
V gene: TRBV10-1
J gene: TRBJ2-1
CDR3 DNA: TGCGCCAGCAGTACAGGGGCGGGGGAGCAGTTCTTC
CDR3 protein: CASSTGAGEQFF

clone size: .
D gene: .
V gene: TRBV25-1
J gene: TRBJ1-1
CDR3 DNA: TGTGCCAGCAGTGACTCGGTGGGGGCTGATACTGAAGCTTTCTTT
CDR3 protein: CASSDSVGADTEAFF

clone size: .
D gene: .
V gene: TRBV12-5
J gene: TRBJ2-2
CDR3 DNA: TGTGCTAGTGGTTTGCCCATCCCGGGACACCTCTTGTGGACCGGGGAGCTGTTTTTT
CDR3 protein: CASGLPIPGHLLWTGELFF

clone size: .
D gene: TRBD1
V gene: TRBV7-8
J gene: TRBJ1-2
CDR3 DNA: TGTGCCAGCAGCACTGGGACAGGGGGAAGGTTGGGCTACACCTTC
CDR3 protein: CASSTGTGGRLGYTF

clone size: .
D gene: TRBD1
V gene: TRBV27
J gene: TRBJ2-2
CDR3 DNA: TGTGCCAGCAGTCTGACAGGGTTCACCGGGGAGCTGTTTTTT
CDR3 protein: CASSLTGFTGELFF

clone size: .
D gene: TRBD1
V gene: TRBV5-1
J gene: TRBJ1-1
CDR3 DNA: TGCGCCAGCAGCGGAAACACAGGGGCGGGAACTGAAGCTTTCTTT
CDR3 protein: CASSGNTGAGTEAFF

clone size: .
D gene: TRBD2
V gene: TRBV20-1
J gene: TRBJ2-1
CDR3 DNA: TGCAGTGCTAGTTCGGCGGGGGGGCTAGATGAGCAGTTCTTC
CDR3 protein: CSASSAGGLDEQFF

clone size: .
D gene: TRBD2
V gene: TRBV5-1
J gene: TRBJ2-1
CDR3 DNA: TGCGCCAGCAGCTTCTCACGACTAGCGGGGACCTCTCCCTACAATGAGCAGTTCTTC
CDR3 protein: CASSFSRLAGTSPYNEQFF

clone size: once
D gene: TRBD1
V gene: TRBV3-1/TRBV3-2
J gene: TRBJ2-6
CDR3 DNA: TGTGCCAGCAGCTGGGACAGGGGGGTCTCTGGGGCCAACGTCCTGACTTTC
CDR3 protein: CASSWDRGVSGANVLTF

clone size: .
D gene: .
V gene: TRBV11-2
J gene: TRBJ2-1
CDR3 DNA: TGTGCCAGCAGCCTAAACTTCGACAGCTACAATGAGCAGTTCTTC
CDR3 protein: CASSLNFDSYNEQFF

clone size: .
D gene: .
V gene: TRBV19
J gene: TRBJ1-2
CDR3 DNA: TGTGCCAGTAGTTACACGGGAACGGGCTACACCTTC
CDR3 protein: CASSYTGTGYTF

clone size: .
D gene: .
V gene: TRBV5-8
J gene: TRBJ2-1
CDR3 DNA: TGTGCCAGCAGCTTGGCCGCTAGTTCCCATGAGCAGTTCTTC
CDR3 protein: CASSLAASSHEQFF

clone size: .
D gene: TRBD2
V gene: TRBV18
J gene: TRBJ2-7
CDR3 DNA: TGTGCCAGCTCACCAGGACTAGCGGGGGGCATGAACGAGCAGTACTTC
CDR3 protein: CASSPGLAGGMNEQYF

clone size: .
D gene: .
V gene: TRBV27
J gene: TRBJ2-7
CDR3 DNA: TGTGCCAGCAGTTTATCCGGACATCCTGCCTCTGAGCAGTACTTC
CDR3 protein: CASSLSGHPASEQYF

clone size: .
D gene: TRBD2
V gene: TRBV6-5
J gene: TRBJ2-7
CDR3 DNA: TGTGCCAGCAGTACTAGCGGGAGAAACTACGAGCAGTACTTC
CDR3 protein: CASSTSGRNYEQYF

clone size: .
D gene: .
V gene: TRBV6-5
J gene: TRBJ1-6
CDR3 DNA: TGTGCCAGCACCCAAGGACGGGGAGAATCACCCCTCCACTTT
CDR3 protein: CASTQGRGESPLHF

clone size: .
D gene: TRBD1
V gene: TRBV18
J gene: TRBJ1-1
CDR3 DNA: TGTGCCAGCTCACCACCACAGGGGGTGGGTACTGAAGCTTTCTTT
CDR3 protein: CASSPPQGVGTEAFF

clone size: .
D gene: .
V gene: TRBV7-6
J gene: TRBJ1-4
CDR3 DNA: TGTGCCAGCAGCTCTCCTACCCCGGGTTCGAATGAAAAACTGTTTTTT
CDR3 protein: CASSSPTPGSNEKLFF

clone size: .
D gene: .
V gene: TRBV11-2
J gene: TRBJ1-4
CDR3 DNA: TGTGCCAGCAGCTTAATGAGGGTTAAGAATGAAAAACTGTTTTTT
CDR3 protein: CASSLMRVKNEKLFF

clone size: .
D gene: .
V gene: TRBV24-1
J gene: TRBJ1-5
CDR3 DNA: TGTGCCACCAGTGGGGAGGGGAGTCAGCCCCAGCATTTT
CDR3 protein: CATSGEGSQPQHF

clone size: .
D gene: .
V gene: TRBV7-9
J gene: TRBJ1-5
CDR3 DNA: TGTGCCAGCAGCTTAGAGACAGACAGCAATCAGCCCCAGCATTTT
CDR3 protein: CASSLETDSNQPQHF

clone size: .
D gene: TRBD1
V gene: TRBV11-1
J gene: TRBJ1-4
CDR3 DNA: TGTGCCAGCAGCTCCGGGACAGTTAATGAAAAACTGTTTTTT
CDR3 protein: CASSSGTVNEKLFF

clone size: .
D gene: TRBD1
V gene: TRBV7-2
J gene: TRBJ2-5
CDR3 DNA: TGTGCCAGCAGCTCTGGACAGGCCCGAGAGACCCAGTACTTC
CDR3 protein: CASSSGQARETQYF

clone size: once
D gene: .
V gene: TRBV5-1
J gene: TRBJ1-1
CDR3 DNA: TGCGCCAGCAGCTTGACAGCGAACACTGAAGCTTTCTTT
CDR3 protein: CASSLTANTEAFF

clone size: .
D gene: TRBD2
V gene: TRBV27
J gene: TRBJ2-2
CDR3 DNA: TGTGCCAGCAGTTTACACGGGACTAGCGGGACCACCGGGGAGCTGTTTTTT
CDR3 protein: CASSLHGTSGTTGELFF

clone size: .
D gene: TRBD2
V gene: TRBV20-1
J gene: TRBJ2-1
CDR3 DNA: TGCAGTGCTAGTCGTTATCGTGGTCTAGCGGGAGACTACAATGAGCAGTTCTTC
CDR3 protein: CSASRYRGLAGDYNEQFF

clone size: .
D gene: .
V gene: TRBV11-3
J gene: TRBJ2-3
CDR3 DNA: TGTGCCAGCAGCCCAGACACAGATACGCAGTATTTT
CDR3 protein: CASSPDTDTQYF

clone size: .
D gene: .
V gene: TRBV7-8
J gene: TRBJ2-1
CDR3 DNA: TGTGCCAGCAGCTTTTCCGGCGGGAATGAGCAGTTCTTC
CDR3 protein: CASSFSGGNEQFF

clone size: once
D gene: TRBD1
V gene: TRBV4-1
J gene: TRBJ1-1
CDR3 DNA: TGCGCCAGCAGCCAAGAAGTGGGACAGCCAAACACTGAAGCTTTCTTT
CDR3 protein: CASSQEVGQPNTEAFF

clone size: .
D gene: TRBD1
V gene: TRBV30
J gene: TRBJ2-1
CDR3 DNA: TGTGCCTGGAGCCGGGACAGGGGACTCCGCTCCTACAATGAGCAGTTCTTC
CDR3 protein: CAWSRDRGLRSYNEQFF

clone size: once
D gene: TRBD2
V gene: TRBV7-9
J gene: TRBJ2-7
CDR3 DNA: TGTGCCAGCAGCTTATTTTTGCTAGCGGGAAGGTTGGACGAGCAGTACTTC
CDR3 protein: CASSLFLLAGRLDEQYF

clone size: .
D gene: TRBD1
V gene: TRBV13
J gene: TRBJ1-2
CDR3 DNA: TGTGCCAGCAGCTTAGGGGGACAGATCTATGGCTACACCTTC
CDR3 protein: CASSLGGQIYGYTF

clone size: .
D gene: TRBD2
V gene: TRBV11-2
J gene: TRBJ2-7
CDR3 DNA: TGTGCCAGCAGCTTAGGGGACGGGGGGGTGCTTTCCTACGAGCAGTACTTC
CDR3 protein: CASSLGDGGVLSYEQYF

clone size: .
D gene: TRBD1
V gene: TRBV5-4
J gene: TRBJ2-2
CDR3 DNA: TGTGCCAGCAGCGAGACAGGGGACGCCGGGGAGCTGTTTTTT
CDR3 protein: CASSETGDAGELFF

clone size: .
D gene: .
V gene: TRBV4-3
J gene: TRBJ1-2
CDR3 DNA: TGCGCCAGCAGCCAAGATAGGGCGGGAGGCGGCTATGGCTACACCTTC
CDR3 protein: CASSQDRAGGGYGYTF